The 29 T cell receptor beta chains listed next were all sequenced from one sample in a study of control samples from healthy donors and cancer patients. TCRdb's copy holds only in-frame clones and misses some; the assay was immunoSEQ multiplex PCR. The data contain under 65,000 clones, about 90% of them singletons. Input material: PBMCs. The receptor set was obtained from a woman aged 55-69 years with lung cancer.

The chain links TRBV19 to TRBJ2-7; tentatively, D is TRBD1 or TRBD2 (5 bases each). The CDR3 spans 14 residues. The V gene lost 3 bases and the J gene lost 1 base, with 10 bases spanning the gap. Looked up from germline, CDR1 is LNHDA and CDR2 is SQIVND (reference sequence). The chain's CDR3 is CASSIRDGSYEQYF. In nucleotides, the CDR3 is TGTGCCAGTAGTATCCGGGACGGGTCCTACGAGCAGTACTTC.

This clone has a single count. CDR3 in DNA: TGCGCCAGCAGCCAAAAAGTTGGGTCAGCCGAGGGTTATAATGAAAAACTGTTTTTT. Encoded protein: CASSQKVGSAEGYNEKLFF. The rearrangement uses TRBV4-1 and TRBJ1-4, with no clear D. V gave up 2 bases and J gave up 4 bases, with 23 bases separating them. The germline CDR1 and CDR2 sequences are MGHRA and YSYEKL. The CDR3 length is 19 residues.

V usage is TRBV5-6 and J usage is TRBJ1-1; 10 bases are a match to TRBD1. V lost 0 bases to trimming and J lost 10 bases; unmatched junction nucleotides: 12. Looked up from germline, CDR1 is SGHDT and CDR2 is YYEEEE. The CDR3 runs to 16 residues. The CDR3 coding sequence is TGTGCCAGCAGCTTGGGACCCCGGACAGGGGGGTTAGTAGCTTTCTTT. Translation: CASSLGPRTGGLVAFF.

This rearrangement joins TRBV28 to TRBJ1-6; D not resolved. The germline CDR1 and CDR2 sequences are MDHEN and SYDVKM. The CDR3 consists of 15 residues. V was cut by 5 bases and J by 4 bases, with 12 bases left in between. CDR3 sequence: CASSPGNLYNSPLHF. CDR3 DNA sequence: TGTGCCAGCAGTCCCGGTAATTTGTATAATTCACCCCTCCACTTT.

J is TRBJ2-5 and V is TRBV19; D might be TRBD2 (5 bases). There are 18 residues in the CDR3. V shed 1 base and J shed 5 bases, with 23 bases lying between them. From germline, CDR1 is LNHDA and CDR2 SQIVND (reference sequence). The DNA of the CDR3 is TGTGCCAGTAGTATAGGAGGTGGGCGGGCGACAAGGCGGGAGACCCAGTACTTC. Translation gives CASSIGGGRATRRETQYF.

This clone was seen a single time. The chain couples TRBV7-3 to TRBJ2-2, with TRBD2 identical over 10 bases. The CDR3 has 14 residues. J was trimmed by 6 bases and V by 5 bases; bases with no gene match: 3. CDR1 and CDR2 (germline): SGHTA, FQGTGA. This CDR3 is CASSPGLASGELFF. CDR3 DNA: TGTGCCAGCAGCCCGGGACTAGCGTCCGGGGAGCTGTTTTTT. The whole variable domain, filled in from reference TRBV7-3 and TRBJ2-2, reads GAGVSQTPSNKVTEKGKYVELRCDPISGHTALYWYRQSLGQGPEFLIYFQGTGAADDSGLPNDRFFAVRPEGSVSTLKIQRTERGDSAVYLCASSPGLASGELFFGEGSRLTVL.

The chain uses TRBV10-2 and TRBJ2-5; D not certain. The germline V gene encodes CDR1 WSHSY and CDR2 SAAADI. Trimming took off 6 bases at V and 0 bases at J, with 5 bases between the two ends. The CDR3 is made up of 12 amino acids. CDR3 coding DNA: TGCGCCAGCAGAGCGTACCAAGAGACCCAGTACTTC. Residues: CASRAYQETQYF.

The chain uses TRBV6-1 and TRBJ1-5; D gene uncertain. The CDR3 has 17 amino acids. CDR1 MNHNS and CDR2 SASEGT come from the germline V gene. V was shortened by 4 bases and J by 2 bases, with 18 bases between the two germline ends. The CDR3 nucleotides are TGTGCCAGCAGTGGGCAATGGACTCGTCAACGCAATCAGCCCCAGCATTTT. It translates to CASSGQWTRQRNQPQHF.

V usage is TRBV7-9 and J usage is TRBJ1-6; D is possibly TRBD1 (5 bases). The CDR3 is 16 amino acids. Trimming shortened V by 3 bases and J by 7 bases, and 16 bases separated the two germline ends. From germline, CDR1 is SEHNR and CDR2 FQNEAQ (reference sequence). CDR3 sequence: CASSFPSGTENSPLHF. The CDR3 DNA reads as TGTGCCAGCAGCTTTCCCTCTGGGACGGAAAATTCACCCCTCCACTTT.

This chain uses TRBV5-1 with TRBJ2-3; 7 nucleotides line up with TRBD1. CDR1 and CDR2 from the germline V gene are SGHRS and YFSETQ. The CDR3 covers 15 residues. V lost 0 bases, J lost 1 base, and 2 bases stayed unmatched. The CDR3: CASSLGTGGTDTQYF. As DNA, the CDR3 is TGCGCCAGCAGCTTGGGAACAGGGGGCACAGATACGCAGTATTTT.

This chain joins TRBV4-2 and TRBJ2-7; 8 bases match TRBD2. The germline gives CDR1 LGHNA, CDR2 YNFKEQ. The CDR3 covers 15 residues. Trimming cost V 0 bases and J 3 bases; bases outside gene matches: 4. CDR3 residues: CASSQDTSGFYEQYF. CDR3 coding DNA: TGTGCCAGCAGCCAAGATACTAGCGGATTCTACGAGCAGTACTTC.

This clone appeared a few times. The CDR3 DNA reads TGTGCCAGCAGCACTGTCGACAGGGGGCTAGGGTGTTTTACTGAAGCTTTCTTT. Its translation: CASSTVDRGLGCFTEAFF. This rearrangement joins TRBV21-1 to TRBJ1-1; no DNA check was done on the table's D call, TRBD1. TRBV21-1 is tagged as a pseudogene. CDR3 size: 18 residues.

J is TRBJ1-5 and V is TRBV19; D is unresolved. The germline V gene encodes CDR1 LNHDA and CDR2 SQIVND (reference sequence). Trimming cost V 6 bases and J 4 bases, with 10 bases left between them. The CDR3 is 13 residues long. CDR3 DNA sequence: TGTGCCAGTAGAACAACAGTAAATCAGCCCCAGCATTTT. Translation gives CASRTTVNQPQHF.

This clone occurred once. The V and J genes are TRBV7-6 and TRBJ2-2; 9 nucleotides agree with TRBD1. The CDR3 runs to 19 residues. Germline trimming cut 5 bases from V and 4 bases from J; bases unmatched to any gene: 17. Per the germline V gene, CDR1 is SGHVS and CDR2 is FNYEAQ. CDR3 in DNA: TGTGCCAGCAGCCCCCTGAGGACAGGGGTGAGGGGGAGCACCGGGGAGCTGTTTTTT. Protein product: CASSPLRTGVRGSTGELFF.

The chain couples TRBV7-3 to TRBJ2-6, with D perhaps TRBD1 (6 bases). V lost 5 bases and J 2 bases, leaving 10 bases between the germline ends. The CDR3 is 15 amino acids. Per the germline V gene, CDR1 is SGHTA and CDR2 is FQGTGA. CDR3 DNA: TGTGCCAGCAGCCCTGGGACAACTGGGGCCAACGTCCTGACTTTC. This encodes CASSPGTTGANVLTF.

V usage is TRBV12-3 or TRBV12-4 and J usage is TRBJ2-7; a possible D gene is TRBD1 (6 bases). This CDR3 has 13 residues. V lost 5 bases, J lost 2 bases, and 10 bases lay in between. CDR3 protein: CASSRTETYEQYF. In DNA form, the CDR3 reads TGTGCCAGCAGTCGGACAGAGACCTACGAGCAGTACTTC.

The V gene is TRBV7-2, the J gene TRBJ2-1, with 10 bases identical to TRBD2. Trimming cost V 1 base and J 5 bases; bases outside gene matches: 8. The CDR3 contains 17 residues. Germline-derived CDR1 and CDR2 are SGHTA and FQGNSA. CDR3 nucleotides: TGTGCCAGCAGCTTAGATGTAGCGGGAGGCCCTCACAATGAGCAGTTCTTC. This translates into CASSLDVAGGPHNEQFF.

The chain is built from TRBV28 and TRBJ2-3; D might be TRBD2 (5 bases). V was clipped by 5 bases and J by 1 base, with 16 bases between them. The CDR3 length is 16 residues. Per germline, CDR1 MDHEN and CDR2 SYDVKM. CDR3 sequence (DNA): TGTGCCAGCAGTCCCCCGGCGGGCCGACGCACAGATACGCAGTATTTT. Residues: CASSPPAGRRTDTQYF.

The chain has TRBV6-5 and TRBJ2-3; D is undetermined. V lost 5 bases and J 2 bases, leaving 11 bases between the germline ends. Germline values: CDR1 MNHEY, CDR2 SVGAGI. The CDR3 is made up of 14 amino acids. CDR3: CASSPPWDTDTQYF. The CDR3 DNA reads TGTGCCAGCAGTCCCCCATGGGACACAGATACGCAGTATTTT.

This chain links TRBV24-1 with TRBJ1-4, with 7 positions matching TRBD1. This CDR3 comprises 15 residues. Germline V gene data show CDR1 as KGHDR and CDR2 as SFDVKD. J lost 7 bases, V lost 3 bases, and 7 bases had no gene match. The CDR3 nucleotides read TGTGCCACCAGTGATAATACAGGGGCGGGTGAAAAACTGTTTTTT. This sequence encodes CATSDNTGAGEKLFF.

This rearrangement joins TRBV5-1 to TRBJ2-7, with D perhaps matching TRBD1 (5 bases). Germline CDR1 SGHRS, CDR2 YFSETQ. This CDR3 has 13 residues. Trimming removed 4 bases from V and 8 bases from J, with 16 bases in between. CDR3 in DNA: TGCGCCAGCAGCCTACTATTACAGGAACAGCAGTACTTC. Translated: CASSLLLQEQQYF.

V usage is TRBV7-9 and J usage is TRBJ2-2; D may be TRBD1 (6 bases). Trimming cost V 5 bases and J 6 bases, with 19 bases left between them. CDR1 and CDR2 (germline): SEHNR, FQNEAQ (reference sequence). This CDR3 comprises 16 residues. The CDR3 spells CASSPRPTGWAGELFF. The CDR3 DNA is TGTGCCAGCAGCCCCCGCCCGACAGGTTGGGCCGGGGAGCTGTTTTTT.

The rearrangement joins TRBV10-1 to TRBJ2-7; a weak D match, TRBD1 (5 bases). V gave up 5 bases and J gave up 9 bases, with 17 bases separating them. CDR1 WNHNN and CDR2 SYGVQD come from the germline V gene (reference sequence). The CDR3 runs 13 residues. The CDR3 DNA sequence: TGCGCCAGCAGTTCTGGGGCCGCCTCGGGGCAGTACTTC. Translation gives CASSSGAASGQYF.

The chain is built from TRBV11-3 and TRBJ1-1, with D possibly being TRBD1 (6 bases). V lost 5 bases, J lost 1 base, and 8 bases lay in between. The CDR3 contains 13 residues. Per the germline V gene, CDR1 is SGHNT and CDR2 is YENEEA. CDR3 DNA sequence: TGTGCCAGCAGCGCGGGACAGAACACTGAAGCTTTCTTT. Its translation: CASSAGQNTEAFF.

This sequence joins TRBV19 and TRBJ2-3, with D unresolved. This CDR3 has 12 amino acids. V was trimmed by 1 base and J by 8 bases, leaving 7 bases between them. Germline V gene data show CDR1 as LNHDA and CDR2 as SQIVND (reference sequence). In DNA, the CDR3 is TGTGCCAGTAGTATAGTATCGGGTACGCAGTATTTT. This sequence encodes CASSIVSGTQYF. The full variable domain, rest sourced from reference TRBV19 and TRBJ2-3, is DGGITQSPKYLFRKEGQNVTLSCEQNLNHDAMYWYRQDPGQGLRLIYYSQIVNDFQKGDIAEGYSVSREKKESFPLTVTSAQKNPTAFYLCASSIVSGTQYFGPGTRLTVL.

The CDR3 bases are TGTGCCAGCAGCTTAGCCTTTAAAACTAGCGGGAGCCGATACAATGAGCAGTTCTTC. Amino acids: CASSLAFKTSGSRYNEQFF. The rearrangement uses TRBV7-6 and TRBJ2-1; 11 bases fit TRBD2. CDR3 length: 19 residues. Germline values: CDR1 SGHVS, CDR2 FNYEAQ. Trimming removed 0 bases from V and 4 bases from J; junction bases left unmatched: 11.

CDR3 nucleotide sequence: TGTGCCAGCAGCCAAGAACGGGATGCCTACGAGCAGTACTTC. Protein sequence: CASSQERDAYEQYF. The rearrangement links TRBV4-2 to TRBJ2-7, with D possibly matching TRBD2 (5 bases). Germline CDR1 LGHNA, CDR2 YNFKEQ. Trimming took 0 bases from V and 2 from J, leaving 8 bases between them. The CDR3 has 14 amino acids.

The chain recombines TRBV5-1 with TRBJ2-2; a possible D gene is TRBD2 (5 bases). Trimming took off 4 bases at V and 2 bases at J, with 12 bases between the two ends. The CDR3 is 15 amino acids. The V gene's germline CDR1 is SGHRS and CDR2 YFSETQ. The CDR3 spells CASSRELGNTGELFF. As DNA, the CDR3 is TGCGCCAGCAGCAGGGAGCTCGGAAACACCGGGGAGCTGTTTTTT.

The chain recombines TRBV5-1 with TRBJ2-7; 7 nucleotides align to TRBD1. The V gene end was trimmed by 3 bases and the J gene end by 4 bases; junction bases not matched to a gene: 10. The CDR3 consists of 15 residues. Germline V gene sequence: CDR1 SGHRS, CDR2 YFSETQ. For the CDR3, the DNA is TGCGCCAGCAGCTCTTCGAGGGGGCCTTCGTACGAGCAGTACTTC. Encoded protein: CASSSSRGPSYEQYF.